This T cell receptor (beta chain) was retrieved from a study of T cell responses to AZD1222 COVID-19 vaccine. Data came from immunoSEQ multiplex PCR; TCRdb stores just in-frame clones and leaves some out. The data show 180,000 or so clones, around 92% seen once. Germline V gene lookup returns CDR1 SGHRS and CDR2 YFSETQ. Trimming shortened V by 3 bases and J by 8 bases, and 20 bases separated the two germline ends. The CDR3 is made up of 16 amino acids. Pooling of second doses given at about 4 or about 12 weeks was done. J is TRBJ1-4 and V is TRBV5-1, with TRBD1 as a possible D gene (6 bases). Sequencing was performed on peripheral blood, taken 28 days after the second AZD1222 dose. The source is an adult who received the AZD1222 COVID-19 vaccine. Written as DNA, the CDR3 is TGCGCCAGCAGCTCTGGGGGGGACACTCGTAGCGAAAAACTGTTTTTT. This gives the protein CASSSGGDTRSEKLFF.